The next 25 T cell receptor beta chains were all read from a single sample in a study of T-cell memory formation after mild COVID-19. Each CDR3 protein gets one entry after TCRdb re-called the 5' RACE reads with MiXCR. The sample includes around 320,000 distinct CDR3 sequences, roughly an eighth seen only once; the top ten take roughly 21%. Input material: PBMCs or a T cell subset sorted from them (not recorded which). The receptors come from a man aged 18 to 30 who had mild COVID-19 (a few samples of this study predate the infection). Cell type and time point are not known.

DNA of the CDR3: TGTGCCAGCAGTGGCCTAGGGGCGGGGGAGAACACCGGGGAGCTGTTTTTT. Translation: CASSGLGAGENTGELFF. The rearrangement joins TRBV6-5 to TRBJ2-2; 7 bases map to TRBD2. Trimming cost V 5 bases and J 1 base; bases outside gene matches: 10. The CDR3 is made up of 17 amino acids. CDR1 is MNHEY, CDR2 SVGAGI, per germline.

This clonotype was seen a few times. This rearrangement joins TRBV4-2 to TRBJ1-2, with D tentatively TRBD1 (5 bases). V was trimmed by 0 bases and J by 4 bases, leaving 15 bases between them. Germline V CDR1 and CDR2: LGHNA, YNFKEQ. The CDR3 runs to 16 residues. In DNA, the CDR3 is TGTGCCAGCAGCCAAGATTTGAATACCCAGGGCTATGGCTACACCTTC. Encoded protein: CASSQDLNTQGYGYTF.

In this sample, this clonotype turned up a few times. The chain uses TRBV28 and TRBJ2-2; 7 bases align to TRBD2. This CDR3 contains 14 residues. J was trimmed by 5 bases and V by 6 bases; bases with no gene match: 6. Germline CDR1 and CDR2: MDHEN and SYDVKM. The CDR3 loop reads CASRELGGTGELFF. The CDR3 nucleotides are TGTGCCAGCAGGGAATTGGGGGGGACCGGGGAGCTGTTTTTT. Looking up the rest from reference TRBV28 and TRBJ2-2 gives the full variable domain: DVKVTQSSRYLVKRTGEKVFLECVQDMDHENMFWYRQDPGLGLRLIYFSYDVKMKEKGDIPEGYSVSREKKERFSLILESASTNQTSMYLCASRELGGTGELFFGEGSRLTVL.

This chain uses TRBV7-2 with TRBJ2-5, with TRBD1 as a possible D gene (7 bases). CDR3 length equals 14 residues. Germline loops: CDR1 SGHTA, CDR2 FQGNSA. Trimming took 3 bases from V and 3 from J, leaving 11 bases between them. The CDR3 DNA is TGTGCCAGCAGCTTCCAGGGGGGAGAAGAGACCCAGTACTTC. Its translation: CASSFQGGEETQYF.

This clonotype was observed a handful of times. This chain connects TRBV7-2 to TRBJ2-3; weak D call: TRBD1 (5 bases). Germline V gene lookup returns CDR1 SGHTA and CDR2 FQGNSA. V lost 3 bases and J lost 5, with 9 bases in between. The CDR3 contains 13 residues. The CDR3 loop reads CASSFGAGDTQYF. As DNA, the CDR3 is TGTGCCAGCAGCTTTGGGGCTGGAGATACGCAGTATTTT.

In this sample, this clonotype turned up many times. The chain carries TRBV5-5 and TRBJ1-1; weak D call: TRBD1 (5 bases). In germline, CDR1 is SGHKS, CDR2 YYEKEE (reference sequence). With 4 bases removed from V and 1 base from J, the gap between germline ends came to 8 bases. This CDR3 comprises 13 residues. Written as DNA, the CDR3 is TGTGCCAGCAGCATCACAGGGAACACTGAAGCTTTCTTT. Translation gives CASSITGNTEAFF.

This clonotype came up many times. The chain recombines TRBV5-1 with TRBJ2-1, with a weak D call TRBD1 (5 bases). The CDR3 is made up of 12 amino acids. V dropped 3 bases and J dropped 7 bases, with 8 bases sitting between them. From germline, CDR1 is SGHRS and CDR2 YFSETQ. CDR3 in amino acids: CASSWGSNEQFF. DNA for the CDR3: TGCGCCAGCAGCTGGGGCTCTAATGAGCAGTTCTTC.

The rearrangement uses TRBV12-3 or TRBV12-4 and TRBJ1-5; tentatively, D is TRBD1 (5 bases). The CDR3 has 14 amino acids. V was pared by 4 bases and J by 5 bases, with 12 bases between. CDR3 loop: CASSSRGAYQPQHF. CDR3 bases: TGTGCCAGCAGTTCCCGCGGGGCGTATCAGCCCCAGCATTTT.

This clonotype was seen only a few times. The V call is TRBV7-8, the J call TRBJ1-1; D gene unclear. Germline CDR1 is SGHVS and CDR2 is FQNEAQ. V was clipped by 1 base and J by 1 base, with 10 bases between them. The CDR3 has 15 residues. Written as DNA, the CDR3 is TGTGCCAGCAGCTTAGATGGAGGGTGGAACACTGAAGCTTTCTTT. It is translated as CASSLDGGWNTEAFF.

This clonotype has at least ten counts. The chain has TRBV5-1 and TRBJ2-7; D gene ambiguous. Trimming shortened V by 0 bases and J by 3 bases, and 7 bases separated the two germline ends. The germline V gene has CDR1 SGHRS and CDR2 YFSETQ. The CDR3 totals 13 residues. The DNA of the CDR3 is TGCGCCAGCAGCTTGGAGGGCAGCTACGAGCAGTACGTC. Translated, it gives CASSLEGSYEQYV.

This clonotype has more than one count but fewer than ten. The chain links TRBV19 to TRBJ2-7; 7 positions match TRBD1. The CDR3 covers 14 residues. V dropped 5 bases and J dropped 2; count of bases not matched to a gene: 6. The germline gives CDR1 LNHDA, CDR2 SQIVND (reference sequence). CDR3: CASSPWDSPYEQYF. In DNA form, the CDR3 reads TGTGCCAGTAGTCCCTGGGACAGCCCCTACGAGCAGTACTTC.

The rearrangement joins TRBV9 to TRBJ2-3, with D perhaps being TRBD1 or TRBD2 (6 bases each). Trimming pared 6 bases from V and 2 bases from J, leaving 16 bases between. This CDR3 region has 15 residues. CDR1 and CDR2 (germline): SGDLS, YYNGEE. The CDR3 protein is CASNLGGPHTDTQYF. The CDR3, as DNA: TGTGCCAGCAACTTAGGGGGGCCGCACACAGATACGCAGTATTTT.

The chain uses TRBV5-1 and TRBJ1-1; weak D call: TRBD1 (6 bases). Per germline, CDR1 SGHRS and CDR2 YFSETQ. V lost 4 bases and J 1 base, leaving 14 bases between the germline ends. This CDR3 has 15 amino acids. The CDR3 loop reads CASSRGGQWNTEAFF. CDR3 DNA sequence: TGCGCCAGCAGCCGCGGGGGGCAGTGGAACACTGAAGCTTTCTTT.

The chain is built from TRBV12-3 or TRBV12-4 and TRBJ1-1; D is ambiguous. Trimming removed 6 bases from V and 8 bases from J, with 16 bases in between. The CDR3 runs 13 residues. CDR3: CASSRGRTSEAFF. CDR3 in DNA: TGTGCCAGCAGCCGAGGCAGGACTTCCGAAGCTTTCTTT.

This clonotype was seen a handful of times. The J gene is TRBJ2-3, the V gene TRBV6-5; D is ambiguous. The germline CDR1 and CDR2 sequences are MNHEY and SVGAGI. This CDR3 has 13 residues. V lost 6 bases and J 2 bases, leaving 9 bases between the germline ends. CDR3: CASRNPDTDTQYF. The CDR3, as DNA: TGTGCCAGCAGGAATCCGGACACAGATACGCAGTATTTT.

This clonotype was counted ten times or more. J is TRBJ2-2 and V is TRBV12-3 or TRBV12-4; no clear D. With 3 bases removed from V and 5 bases from J, the gap between germline ends came to 7 bases. The CDR3 is 13 amino acids. The chain's CDR3 is CASSFLGTGELFF. Here the CDR3 DNA reads TGTGCCAGCAGTTTTCTGGGGACCGGGGAGCTGTTTTTT.

The chain carries TRBV20-1 and TRBJ2-5; TRBD1 agrees at 8 bases. This CDR3 is built from 13 residues. Germline V gene lookup returns CDR1 DFQATT and CDR2 SNEGSKA (reference sequence). V lost 5 bases to trimming and J lost 1 base; unmatched junction nucleotides: 3. For the CDR3, the DNA is TGCAGTGCTCCGGGACAGGTCCAAGAGACCCAGTACTTC. Translating gives CSAPGQVQETQYF.

This clonotype was found many times. V usage is TRBV3-1 and J usage is TRBJ2-7; 10 nucleotides agree with TRBD1. The V gene end was trimmed by 0 bases and the J gene end by 6 bases; junction bases not matched to a gene: 11. The CDR3 runs to 17 residues. CDR1 and CDR2 from the germline V gene are LGHDT and YNNKEL (reference sequence). For the CDR3, the DNA is TGTGCCAGCAGCCAAGATTCCGCGACAGGGGGCAGATCCGAGCAGTACTTC. Protein sequence: CASSQDSATGGRSEQYF.

This clonotype was seen ten or more times. The V call is TRBV7-3, the J call TRBJ2-1; the match to TRBD2 covers 8 bases. V was pared by 2 bases and J by 9 bases, with 3 bases of the junction left unmatched. CDR3 length: 13 residues. The germline V gene has CDR1 SGHTA and CDR2 FQGTGA. The CDR3 DNA follows: TGTGCCAGCAGCTTATCTAGCGGGCTTGAGCAGTTCTTC. Amino acid sequence: CASSLSSGLEQFF.

Worth noting for this clonotype: Lacking the conserved final phenylalanine or tryptophan, this CDR3 likely reflects a read error. The chain employs TRBV5-6 and TRBJ1-2; 8 bases are a match to TRBD1. Germline values: CDR1 SGHDT, CDR2 YYEEEE. CDR3 length: 14 residues. Trimming removed 4 bases from V and 4 bases from J; junction bases left unmatched: 6. CDR3 in amino acids: CASSIQGAFYGYTL. CDR3 in DNA: TGTGCCAGCAGCATTCAGGGGGCCTTCTATGGCTACACCTTA.

The J gene is TRBJ1-2, the V gene TRBV4-3; D perhaps matches TRBD1 (5 bases). Germline lookup yields CDR1 LGHNA and CDR2 YSLEER. The V gene lost 0 bases and the J gene lost 1 base, with 12 bases spanning the gap. CDR3 length equals 16 residues. The CDR3 nucleotides are TGCGCCAGCAGCCAAGAGGCAGGGCGGCTTAACTATGGCTACACCTTC. Translation gives CASSQEAGRLNYGYTF.

This chain uses TRBV6-2 or TRBV6-3 with TRBJ2-1; the match to TRBD2 covers 11 bases. CDR1 is MNHEY, CDR2 SVGEGT, per germline. V lost 5 bases and J lost 1; bases outside the gene matches: 10. The CDR3 is 18 amino acids. CDR3 nucleotide sequence: TGTGCCAGCAGTCGTCCCACTAGCGGGGGACGATCCTACAATGAGCAGTTCTTC. Its protein product is CASSRPTSGGRSYNEQFF.

V is TRBV9 and J is TRBJ1-2; D not certain. Germline-derived CDR1 and CDR2 are SGDLS and YYNGEE. Trimming took off 3 bases at V and 2 bases at J, with 2 bases between the two ends. The CDR3 length is 11 residues. This CDR3 is CASSDNYGYTF. CDR3 nucleotides: TGTGCCAGCAGCGACAACTATGGCTACACCTTC.

This clonotype was seen only a few times. This sequence joins TRBV5-1 and TRBJ2-3; D ambiguous. CDR1 SGHRS and CDR2 YFSETQ come from the germline V gene. The ends were cut back, 3 bases at V and 8 bases at J, with 16 bases in the middle. The CDR3 loop spans 14 amino acids. CDR3 protein: CASSSDPISGTQYF. CDR3 sequence (DNA): TGCGCCAGCAGCTCCGACCCGATTTCGGGTACGCAGTATTTT.

There are a few counts of this clonotype. The chain carries TRBV20-1 and TRBJ1-2; D gene uncertain. Between the trimmed V and J ends, which lost 0 bases and 0 bases, there was a span of 8 bases. The CDR3 is 14 residues long. Germline assignment: CDR1 DFQATT and CDR2 SNEGSKA (reference sequence). CDR3 region: CSARDSGSNYGYTF. The CDR3 DNA reads as TGCAGTGCTAGAGACAGCGGATCTAACTATGGCTACACCTTC.